The sequence of this T cell receptor (beta chain) was determined in a study of cytomegalovirus exposure and HLA in healthy donors. Study observations and caveats: Subsequent analysis revealed that first-cohort TCR clusters tended to co-occur in the 110 or so validation repertoires.

A remark on this clone: The antigen is unknown.

Clones were read by immunoSEQ multiplex PCR, and TCRdb kept only the in-frame ones, dropping some. The data show more than 85,000 clones, 85% to 90% seen once. Germline V gives CDR1 SGHRS, CDR2 YFSETQ. The CDR3 extends over 14 amino acids. V lost 4 bases to trimming and J lost 8 bases, with 16 bases between them. From the 120-subject validation cohort, which was separate from the approximately 700-subject first cohort, the donors were drawn. Sequenced material: PBMCs. The chain recombines TRBV5-1 with TRBJ1-5; D gene ambiguous. This sequence was found in a woman aged 18-29 years in good health and CMV-seropositive. The DNA of the CDR3 is TGCGCCAGCAGCCCCGGGTCGGCGGGAGAGCCCCAGCATTTT. Its translation is CASSPGSAGEPQHF.